The 9 T cell receptor beta chains below were found in one sample sequenced in a study of monozygotic twins with cystic fibrosis. The assay was immunoSEQ multiplex PCR, and TCRdb's table has in-frame clones only and misses some. The sample lists about 14,000 clones; approximately 92% were seen once. Sequencing was done on a sample of blood. The source is a girl aged 2 to 10 with cystic fibrosis.

The chain has TRBV2 and TRBJ2-7; 11 bases map to TRBD2. V gave up 8 bases and J gave up 2 bases; unmatched junction bases: 2. The CDR3 covers 13 residues. CDR1 and CDR2 from the germline V gene are SNHLY and FYNNEI. CDR3 DNA sequence: TGTGCCAGCGGGACTAGCGGTACCTACGAGCAGTACTTC. Translation: CASGTSGTYEQYF.

V is TRBV29-1 and J is TRBJ2-1; D is undetermined. The germline CDR1 and CDR2 sequences are SQVTM and ANQGSEA. The CDR3 length is 14 residues. The V end lost 5 bases, the J end lost 4 bases, and 15 bases lay between the germline ends. This CDR3 reads CSVLGILLYNEQFF. The CDR3 DNA reads as TGCAGCGTTTTAGGGATACTTTTATACAATGAGCAGTTCTTC.

The V call is TRBV2, the J call TRBJ1-1; possible D gene TRBD1, 5 bases. CDR1 is SNHLY and CDR2 is FYNNEI in the germline V gene. The V gene lost 7 bases and the J gene lost 4 bases, with 7 bases spanning the gap. CDR3 size: 11 residues. The chain's CDR3 is CASNRPTEAFF. CDR3 nucleotides: TGTGCCAGCAACAGGCCCACTGAAGCTTTCTTT.

With regard to this clone: A read error may produce the germline difference seen at one junction end. The gene calls are TRBV18 and TRBJ2-5, with D tentatively TRBD2 (5 bases). This CDR3 is 13 amino acids long. CDR1 and CDR2 (germline): KGHSH, LQKENI. CDR3 in DNA: TGTGCCAGCTCTCCACTAGGGAAAGAGACCCAGTACTTC. Translated, it gives CASSPLGKETQYF.

V and J are TRBV6-5 and TRBJ1-4; D is uncertain. Germline values: CDR1 MNHEY, CDR2 SVGAGI. V was pared by 2 bases and J by 0 bases, with 7 bases between. The CDR3 is made up of 15 amino acids. The CDR3: CASSYRRATNEKLFF. The CDR3 nucleotides read TGTGCCAGCAGTTACCGACGGGCAACTAATGAAAAACTGTTTTTT.

V is TRBV7-9 and J is TRBJ2-3; D is perhaps TRBD2 (6 bases). Per germline, CDR1 SEHNR and CDR2 FQNEAQ (reference sequence). The CDR3 runs to 14 residues. Deletions cut 1 base from V and 6 bases from J, with 11 bases between. The CDR3 protein is CASSLEGGSDTQYF. CDR3 nucleotide sequence: TGTGCCAGCAGCTTAGAAGGAGGGAGCGATACGCAGTATTTT.

The chain couples TRBV2 to TRBJ1-5, with a possible D match to TRBD1 (5 bases). CDR1 is SNHLY and CDR2 is FYNNEI in the germline V gene. The CDR3 spans 15 residues. V lost 1 base and J 4 bases, leaving 11 bases between the germline ends. The CDR3 region is CASSEVGTGNQPQHF. The CDR3 DNA reads as TGTGCCAGCAGTGAAGTTGGGACGGGAAATCAGCCCCAGCATTTT.

The rearrangement uses TRBV30 and TRBJ1-3; no definite D call. Trimming cost V 0 bases and J 0 bases, with 9 bases left between them. Looked up from germline, CDR1 is GTSNPN and CDR2 is SVGIG (reference sequence). CDR3 length: 15 residues. The CDR3 DNA follows: TGTGCCTGGAGTGTACGTGCGGCCTCTGGAAACACCATATATTTT. As protein: CAWSVRAASGNTIYF.

The rearrangement uses TRBV18 and TRBJ2-1, with 12 bases lining up with TRBD2. This CDR3 region has 15 residues. The germline CDR1 and CDR2 sequences are KGHSH and LQKENI. V gave up 4 bases and J gave up 7 bases; unmatched junction bases: 5. Here the CDR3 DNA reads TGTGCCAGCTCACGAGGACTAGCGGGAAGGAATGAGCAGTTCTTC. As protein: CASSRGLAGRNEQFF.